The present T cell receptor (beta chain) was sequenced within a study of early T cells in non-severe SARS-CoV-2 infection (dated by TCRdb to about 2021). In terms of the full investigation: Bulk RNA from unsorted whole blood was used for TCR sequencing, so alpha and beta chains could not be paired.

Library prep was done by 5' RACE. The data were produced on a NextSeq 500. In the TCR library protocol, unique molecular identifiers were attached to individual cDNA molecules to correct for PCR bias and sequencing error. Both TCR alpha and beta chains were sequenced, and tight co-correlation was observed between alpha and beta sequence abundances in each sample. Processing in the source paper ran as follows. Decombinator V4 was used to annotate TCR sequences for V gene, J gene and CDR3. TCRs were defined as expanded if a significant change between any two time points was detected under a Poisson model with p below 0.0001. TCR abundances were normalised to the total number of TCRs sequenced in each sample and reported as counts per million. MAIT TCRs were defined by TRAV1-2 paired with TRAJ12, TRAJ20 or TRAJ33, and iNKT TCRs by TRAV10 paired with TRAJ18. VDJdb, accessed 1 November 2021, was searched for CMV, EBV and SARS-CoV-2 annotated TCRs, excluding TCRs annotated for multiple antigens. TCRdb reanalyzed the raw reads on its own, using fastp at Q25 for trimming and MiXCR for clone calling, and kept in-frame beta chains. Duplicate CDR3 protein sequences are folded into a single record with the most common DNA and genes. V and J calls and clone size were set by TCRdb, not the authors. The sample contains around 84,000 distinct CDR3 sequences, 14% of them found a single time. About 6.7% of the sample comes from the top ten.

Broader findings and caveats from the paper: VDJdb matching was skewed toward anti-spike CD8 responses and likely underestimated virus-specific expansions by missing private and CD4 specificities.

This clonotype has only a few counts. It has no known antigen specificity. No clone much larger than this one lies a single base away; base qualities are absent. A case-control design nested within a healthcare worker cohort in London, UK, was used, with weekly nasopharyngeal swab PCR tests and blood sampling performed. Healthcare workers were enrolled in the week of the UK lockdown, from 23 to 31 March 2020, and were followed every week for up to roughly 16 weeks. Its CDR3 holds 15 amino acids, cysteine through phenylalanine. The entry retains the CDR3 DNA only, 45 bases that are in frame from base 1. As encoded in the germline V gene (reference sequence), CDR1 is SGHAT while CDR2 is FQDESV. Germline trimming amounts to 5 bases on V and 4 bases on J, with 7 as the count of junction bases outside the gene matches.

This sequence originates from an adult who was a healthcare worker with PCR-confirmed SARS-CoV-2 infection or an uninfected control (not recorded which). The sample was whole blood. The chain is encoded by TRBV11-1 joined to TRBJ2-7, with 11 bases aligning to TRBD2. At the DNA level, the sequence is TGTGCCAGCAGCGTATATGGGACTAGCGGATACGAGCAGTACTTC. This sequence encodes CASSVYGTSGYEQYF. This CDR3, with the reference TRBV11-1 and TRBJ2-7 proteins standing in past its ends, gives the full variable domain EAEVAQSPRYKITEKSQAVAFWCDPISGHATLYWYRQILGQGPELLVQFQDESVVDDSQLPKDRFSAERLKGVDSTLKIQPAELGDSAMYLCASSVYGTSGYEQYFGPGTRLTVT.